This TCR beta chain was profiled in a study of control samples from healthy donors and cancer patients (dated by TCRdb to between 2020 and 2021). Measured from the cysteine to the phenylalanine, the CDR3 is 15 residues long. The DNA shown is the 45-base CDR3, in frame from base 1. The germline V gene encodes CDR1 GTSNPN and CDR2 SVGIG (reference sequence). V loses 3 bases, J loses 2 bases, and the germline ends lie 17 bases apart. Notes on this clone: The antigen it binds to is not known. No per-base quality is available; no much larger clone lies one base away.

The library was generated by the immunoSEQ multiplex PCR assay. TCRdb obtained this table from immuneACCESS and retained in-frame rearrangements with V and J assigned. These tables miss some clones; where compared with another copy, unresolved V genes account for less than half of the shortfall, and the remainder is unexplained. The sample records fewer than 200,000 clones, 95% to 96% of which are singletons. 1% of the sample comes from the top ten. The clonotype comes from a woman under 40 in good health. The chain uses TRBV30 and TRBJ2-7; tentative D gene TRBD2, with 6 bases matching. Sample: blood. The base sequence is TGTGCCTGGAGGACCGGGACTGGAGGACCCTACGAGCAGTACTTC. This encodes CAWRTGTGGPYEQYF.